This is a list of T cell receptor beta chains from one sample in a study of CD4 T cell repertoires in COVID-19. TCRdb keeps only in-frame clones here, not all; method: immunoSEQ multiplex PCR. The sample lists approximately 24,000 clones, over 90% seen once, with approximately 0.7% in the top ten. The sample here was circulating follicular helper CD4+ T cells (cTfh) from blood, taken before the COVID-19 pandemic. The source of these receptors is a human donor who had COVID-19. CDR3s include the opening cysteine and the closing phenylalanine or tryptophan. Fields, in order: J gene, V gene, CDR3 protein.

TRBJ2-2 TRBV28 CASSLNIWGANTGELFF
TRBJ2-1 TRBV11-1 CASSSPGLGRGSSYNEQFF
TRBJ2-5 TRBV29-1 CSVGTSGQETQYF
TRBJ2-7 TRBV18 CASSPSTSGRGEQYF
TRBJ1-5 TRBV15 CATSTGEEEGGKWTYSNQPQHF
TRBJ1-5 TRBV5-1 CASSFSPGDGQPQHF
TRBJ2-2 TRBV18 CASSPPTAGPNTGELFF
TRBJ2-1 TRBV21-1 CASSKAGRTSYRGRYYNEQFF
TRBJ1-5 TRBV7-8 CASSLATVVIGQPQHF
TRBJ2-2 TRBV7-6 CASSLAIHTGTGELFF